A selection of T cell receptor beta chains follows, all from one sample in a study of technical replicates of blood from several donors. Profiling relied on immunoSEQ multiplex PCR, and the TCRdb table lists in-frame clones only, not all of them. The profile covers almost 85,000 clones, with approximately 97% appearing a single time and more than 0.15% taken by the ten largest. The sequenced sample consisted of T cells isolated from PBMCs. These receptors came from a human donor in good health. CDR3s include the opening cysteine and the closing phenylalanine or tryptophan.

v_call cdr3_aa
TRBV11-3 CASSPETGSTEQFF
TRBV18 CASSRDRVPTYEQYF
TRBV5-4 CASSRLAGDNEQFF
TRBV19 CASSIGDREDTDTQYF
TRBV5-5 CASSPPGISEKTTEAFF
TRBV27 CASSPTPVQETQYF
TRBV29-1 CSVGGKYTF
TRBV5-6 CASSSDRGVGYTF
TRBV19 CASSIGRGGNTEAFF
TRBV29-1 CSVVGPSTGELFF
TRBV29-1 CSVDSRAREGYTF
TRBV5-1 CASRYGGTQETQYF
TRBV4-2 CASSQDTLQRGPQETQYF
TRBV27 CASRWTGQNTEAFF
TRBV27 CASSLTSGGYEQYF
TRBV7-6 CASSAGVTYTF
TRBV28 CASNIAGSVYEQYF
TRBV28 CASILAGSSYNEQFF
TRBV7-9 CASSPRSRVPTSVFNEQFF
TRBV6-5 CASSYSPGESGYTF
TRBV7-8 CASSLERANEQFF
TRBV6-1 CASSEAAHRGYTF
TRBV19 CASSNPLAGGPSLGTGELFF
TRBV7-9 CASSPFGRDRDTEAFF
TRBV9 CASSALTAVNTEAFF
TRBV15 CATSRRTTTGELFF
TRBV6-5 CASSRTGLEQFF
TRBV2 CASSDTGPLNTEAFF
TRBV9 CASSVRGGVGTEAFF
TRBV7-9 CASSLEGSAGGYYGYTF
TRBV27 CASAMPGYLVEQYF
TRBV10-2 CASSEPLPPGSGWKMNTEAFF
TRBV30 CAWSVHRTVGNTIYF
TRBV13 CASSGRKGNIYEQYF
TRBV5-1 CASSYGISYEQYF
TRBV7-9 CASSLGQGDQFF
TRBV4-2 CASSQEMGSGGSTDTQYF
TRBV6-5 CASSYSGSYQPQHF
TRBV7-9 CASSKWDRSNNEQFF
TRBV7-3 CASSTGSSYNEQFF
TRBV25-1 CASSEIQGRAPGANVLTF
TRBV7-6 CASSPYTSYNEQFF
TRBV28 CASNLPTGVKQPQHF
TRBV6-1 CASSTRAYEQYF
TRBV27 CASTLAGVGTGELFF